The 19 T cell receptor beta chains given below trace back to one sample, sequenced in a study of STAT5B mutations in CD4+ large granular lymphocyte leukemia. Sequenced by immunoSEQ multiplex PCR; TCRdb stores in-frame clones only, minus some. The profile shows about 30,000 clones, 65% to 80% of them singletons. The sequenced sample consisted of CD4+ T cells from blood buffy coats. The receptor source for this set is a human donor in good health.

This clone was seen once. J is TRBJ2-2 and V is TRBV11-2, with 8 bases that match TRBD2. Trimming at V came to 4 bases and at J to 7 bases, leaving 11 bases not matched to a gene. The CDR3 runs to 16 residues. In germline, CDR1 is SGHAT, CDR2 FQNNGV. CDR3 sequence: CASSSRGRRGSGELFF. Here the CDR3 DNA reads TGTGCCAGCAGCTCGCGCGGGAGGAGAGGCAGCGGGGAGCTGTTTTTT.

This rearrangement joins TRBV18 to TRBJ1-3; no definite D call. The V gene lost 0 bases and the J gene lost 4 bases, with 10 bases spanning the gap. Germline V CDR1 and CDR2: KGHSH, LQKENI. The CDR3 contains 15 residues. CDR3 loop: CASSPPREPGNTIYF. CDR3 nucleotide sequence: TGTGCCAGCTCACCACCGCGGGAACCCGGAAACACCATATATTTT. Full variable domain (rest looked up from reference TRBV18 and TRBJ1-3): NAGVMQNPRHLVRRRGQEARLRCSPMKGHSHVYWYRQLPEEGLKFMVYLQKENIIDESGMPKERFSAEFPKEGPSILRIQQVVRGDSAAYFCASSPPREPGNTIYFGEGSWLTVV.

This clone was seen just once. This sequence joins TRBV14 and TRBJ2-7; D call uncertain. Germline V gene sequence: CDR1 SGHDN, CDR2 FVKESK. The CDR3 has 15 residues. The V end lost 4 bases, the J end lost 2 bases, and 15 bases lay between the germline ends. The DNA of the CDR3 is TGTGCCAGCAGCCCCAATATGGGGTTTGCCTACGAGCAGTACTTC. It specifies CASSPNMGFAYEQYF.

This chain joins TRBV2 and TRBJ2-3; 13 nucleotides agree with TRBD2. V gave up 7 bases and J gave up 0 bases; unmatched junction bases: 10. There are 18 residues in the CDR3. Germline V gene lookup returns CDR1 SNHLY and CDR2 FYNNEI. This chain's CDR3 is CASKEGLAGTSSTDTQYF. The CDR3 DNA reads TGTGCCAGCAAAGAGGGACTAGCGGGAACGTCTAGCACAGATACGCAGTATTTT.

The chain joins TRBV7-6 to TRBJ1-2, with D perhaps matching TRBD1 (6 bases). CDR3 length: 14 residues. V was trimmed by 5 bases and J by 3 bases, leaving 13 bases between them. Germline V gives CDR1 SGHVS, CDR2 FNYEAQ. CDR3 loop: CASSPGGSYYGYTF. CDR3 nucleotides: TGTGCCAGCAGCCCTGGGGGCAGCTACTATGGCTACACCTTC.

The chain couples TRBV7-2 to TRBJ1-2; D is undetermined. Germline loops: CDR1 SGHTA, CDR2 FQGNSA. This CDR3 has 12 amino acids. V lost 1 base and J lost 7, with 7 bases in between. The CDR3: CASSLVRTGYTF. CDR3 nucleotides: TGTGCCAGCAGCTTAGTTAGGACTGGCTACACCTTC.

J is TRBJ1-1 and V is TRBV19; D uncertain. Per the germline V gene, CDR1 is LNHDA and CDR2 is SQIVND (reference sequence). The CDR3 runs to 14 residues. The V end was cut by 0 bases, the J end by 1 base, with 6 bases between. The CDR3 loop reads CASSIEGPNTEAFF. The CDR3 coding sequence is TGTGCCAGTAGTATAGAGGGCCCGAACACTGAAGCTTTCTTT.

The J gene is TRBJ2-5, the V gene TRBV9, with 9 nucleotides matching TRBD1. After removal of 4 bases from V and 4 bases from J, the junction contained 8 bases not matched to a gene. CDR3 size: 15 residues. The germline V gene has CDR1 SGDLS and CDR2 YYNGEE. CDR3 bases: TGTGCCAGCAGCCCTACTCTGGACAGGGGAGAGACCCAGTACTTC. It codes for CASSPTLDRGETQYF.

The chain couples TRBV9 to TRBJ2-7; 11 positions agree with TRBD2. There are 17 residues in the CDR3. The germline V gene encodes CDR1 SGDLS and CDR2 YYNGEE. V lost 0 bases and J lost 1; bases outside the gene matches: 6. CDR3 coding DNA: TGTGCCAGCAGCGTAGATAGCGGGAGGGCCCAGTCCTACGAGCAGTACTTC. It encodes CASSVDSGRAQSYEQYF.

The CDR3 is CASSLARLGEQFF. As DNA, the CDR3 is TGTGCCAGCAGCTTAGCACGACTGGGAGAGCAGTTCTTC. This chain connects TRBV7-9 to TRBJ2-1; D unresolved. CDR1 and CDR2 (germline): SEHNR, FQNEAQ (reference sequence). V lost 0 bases and J lost 10, with 10 bases in between. The CDR3 consists of 13 residues.

This rearrangement joins TRBV30 to TRBJ2-7; possibly TRBD2 for D (5 bases). CDR1 and CDR2 (germline): GTSNPN, SVGIG (reference sequence). This CDR3 is built from 13 residues. Trimming pared 0 bases from V and 7 bases from J, leaving 13 bases between. The CDR3 region is CAWSVLGRGEQYF. As DNA, the CDR3 is TGTGCCTGGAGTGTCCTGGGCCGGGGAGAGCAGTACTTC.

This chain links TRBV9 with TRBJ2-2, with a tentative D call TRBD2 (6 bases). Trimming took off 2 bases at V and 1 base at J, with 9 bases between the two ends. CDR1 and CDR2 (germline): SGDLS, YYNGEE. The CDR3 has 15 amino acids. The CDR3 loop reads CASSVGGRNTGELFF. For the CDR3, the DNA is TGTGCCAGCAGCGTGGGGGGTCGGAACACCGGGGAGCTGTTTTTT.

The V and J genes are TRBV9 and TRBJ2-4; the match to TRBD2 covers 14 bases. This CDR3 contains 19 residues. The J segment lost 0 bases and the V segment lost 3 bases, leaving 8 bases of the junction unmatched. Germline-derived CDR1 and CDR2 are SGDLS and YYNGEE. DNA of the CDR3: TGTGCCAGCAGCGAGGGGGGACTAGCGGGAGCTCTAGCCAAAAACATTCAGTACTTC. Its translation is CASSEGGLAGALAKNIQYF. The complete variable domain, with remaining parts taken from reference TRBV9 and TRBJ2-4, reads DSGVTQTPKHLITATGQRVTLRCSPRSGDLSVYWYQQSLDQGLQFLIQYYNGEERAKGNILERFSAQQFPDLHSELNLSSLELGDSALYFCASSEGGLAGALAKNIQYFGAGTRLSVL.

This chain uses TRBV5-1 with TRBJ1-4, with TRBD1 identical over 8 bases. This CDR3 is built from 15 residues. With V trimmed by 1 base and J by 5 bases, 4 bases remained unmatched. Germline assignment: CDR1 SGHRS and CDR2 YFSETQ. CDR3 loop: CASSLRPGGNEKLFF. The CDR3 nucleotides are TGCGCCAGCAGCTTGCGTCCAGGGGGCAATGAAAAACTGTTTTTT.

The chain couples TRBV25-1 to TRBJ2-7; D may be TRBD2 (6 bases). Germline loops: CDR1 MGHDK, CDR2 SYGVNS. The CDR3 totals 12 residues. Between the trimmed V and J ends, which lost 2 bases and 5 bases, there was a span of 7 bases. The CDR3 sequence is CASSEPGDEQYF. The CDR3 DNA is TGTGCCAGCAGTGAACCGGGGGACGAGCAGTACTTC.

The chain is built from TRBV5-1 and TRBJ2-7; TRBD2 agrees at 10 bases. The CDR3 contains 17 residues. Losses at the gene ends were 0 bases for V and 5 bases for J; bases not matched to a gene: 11. CDR1 SGHRS and CDR2 YFSETQ come from the germline V gene. CDR3 loop: CASSLDIAGGGGHEQYF. In DNA form, the CDR3 reads TGCGCCAGCAGCTTGGACATAGCGGGAGGCGGGGGCCACGAGCAGTACTTC. The complete variable domain, with remaining parts taken from reference TRBV5-1 and TRBJ2-7, reads KAGVTQTPRYLIKTRGQQVTLSCSPISGHRSVSWYQQTPGQGLQFLFEYFSETQRNKGNFPGRFSGRQFSNSRSEMNVSTLELGDSALYLCASSLDIAGGGGHEQYFGPGTRLTVT.

The table lists this clone with a few counts. The chain joins TRBV10-1 to TRBJ1-1; TRBD1 matches 9 bases. The CDR3 covers 14 residues. J was trimmed by 2 bases and V by 5 bases; bases with no gene match: 3. CDR1 and CDR2 from the germline V gene are WNHNN and SYGVQD (reference sequence). CDR3 in DNA: TGCGCCAGCAGTCCACAGGGGGCTAACACTGAAGCTTTCTTT. The encoded protein is CASSPQGANTEAFF.

This chain joins TRBV19 and TRBJ2-2; D may match TRBD1 or TRBD2 (6 bases each). Germline values: CDR1 LNHDA, CDR2 SQIVND (reference sequence). This CDR3 is built from 16 residues. V shed 4 bases and J shed 1 base, with 13 bases lying between them. The DNA for the CDR3 is TGTGCCAGTAGTAACCTCGGGGGCCAGAACACCGGGGAGCTGTTTTTT. Amino acids: CASSNLGGQNTGELFF. The whole variable domain, filled in from reference TRBV19 and TRBJ2-2, reads DGGITQSPKYLFRKEGQNVTLSCEQNLNHDAMYWYRQDPGQGLRLIYYSQIVNDFQKGDIAEGYSVSREKKESFPLTVTSAQKNPTAFYLCASSNLGGQNTGELFFGEGSRLTVL.

This clone was seen a handful of times. The chain couples TRBV5-1 to TRBJ1-6; no clear D. Germline-derived CDR1 and CDR2 are SGHRS and YFSETQ. The CDR3 is 15 amino acids. Trimming removed 4 bases from V and 5 bases from J, with 13 bases in between. The CDR3 DNA sequence: TGCGCCAGCAGCGCAGACGGGCGTGATAATTCACCCCTCCACTTT. It translates to CASSADGRDNSPLHF.